This T cell receptor beta chain derives from a study of T cells in Graves' hyperthyroidism and ophthalmopathy (dated by TCRdb to about 2019). Background for the entire study: Peripheral blood was collected at initial diagnosis, before any treatment. The 90 or so discovery patients were randomly split 7:3 into training and test sets. The paper reports TCR Vbeta CDR3 sequencing of over 130 peripheral blood samples: around 45 ophthalmopathy, about 75 hyperthyroidism and 17 progressor patients. Prospective prediction of ophthalmopathy was tested in an independent validation cohort consisting of some 18 hyperthyroidism patients and approximately 16 patients who later progressed to ophthalmopathy. To identify TCR V-J signatures that set the groups apart, the researchers used a discovery cohort of 100 patients, made up of under 50 with Graves' ophthalmopathy and some 56 with stable Graves' hyperthyroidism. After sampling, hyperthyroidism patients received methimazole starting at 30 mg daily, and ophthalmopathy patients received high-dose intravenous methylprednisolone. The study also compared thyroid tissue and blood T-cell repertoires from five or six Graves' hyperthyroidism patients.

Comments on this clonotype: It has no known antigen specificity. One base away there is no much larger clone; base qualities are not given.

Ophthalmopathy patients had moderately to severely active disease, Clinical Activity Score of at least 3, NOSPECS grade of at least 4, and duration under 3 months. The study excluded patients with uncontrolled infections, other autoimmune diseases, pregnancy or lactation. Diagnoses were based on clinical symptoms, serum thyroxine and TRAb, thyroid ultrasound and orbital computed tomography. PBMCs were isolated from about 9.2 ml of fresh peripheral blood by Ficoll-Paque density gradient centrifugation. Total RNA was extracted using Trizol reagent, and RNA quality was assessed on an Agilent 2100 Bioanalyzer. The germline V gene (reference sequence) supplies CDR1 GTSNPN and CDR2 SVGIG. V and J are truncated by 0 bases and 2 bases respectively, leaving an intervening sequence of 8 bases. From the cysteine up to the phenylalanine, the CDR3 has a length of 15 residues. CDR3 DNA is the only sequence kept; it has 45 bases, read in frame from the first base.

The TCR beta CDR3 regions were amplified from RNA transcripts. The first round of RT-PCR for the TCR CDR3 was performed with the HTBI primer set and the Qiagen OneStep RT-PCR kit. Libraries were constructed in a second round of multiplex PCR, after which size selection and purification were performed. Libraries were sequenced paired-end with 100 bp reads on an Illumina HiSeq2000. The authors' pipeline ran thus. SOAPnuke was used to process the raw data, throwing out any read that contained adapters or uncalled bases, had a mean Phred below 15, or lacked an exact constant-primer or identifier match. High-quality paired reads were merged with COPE v1.2.5, and unique nucleotide sequences were defined as clonotypes. MiTCR v1.1 was used to align clonotypes to the IMGT TRBV, TRBD and TRBJ reference segments. The analysis included only V-J combinations with a frequency above 0.0001, which together covered more than 99% of the repertoires. The TCS score was defined as F50 (clonal expansion) divided by E x V (chaos), with BLOSUM62-based TCRdist calculated between CDR3 peptides within each V-J. Welch's t-statistics and random forest reduced approximately 520 V-J features to roughly 13, which were used in a naive Bayes classifier (R e1071). Through fastp at Q25 and MiXCR, TCRdb rebuilt clones from the public reads, retaining in-frame beta chains. CDR3 protein duplicates are merged, each entry listing the most common genes and DNA. The V and J calls, along with clone size, are taken from TCRdb and not from the paper's own processing. This sample comprises about 350,000 distinct CDR3 sequences, 15% to 20% of them detected only once. The ten most abundant clones make up 15% to 18% of the sample.

The paper's findings and limits, for the study overall: In validation, the model predicted progression to ophthalmopathy a median of around six months before onset, with 65% to 71% sensitivity and 72.22% specificity. Most expanded thyroid clonotypes (frequency above 0.001) were also detected in blood, suggesting blood repertoires may reflect thyroid immune responses. A model built on a 13 V-J signature distinguished ophthalmopathy from stable hyperthyroidism, reaching 85% to 90% sensitivity and about 81% specificity in cross-validation and 80%/75% in testing. Sample size was not statistically predetermined, and blinding of investigators to group allocation was not performed.

This sequence was found in a woman aged 40-49 years with Graves' ophthalmopathy. The specimen was blood. The V gene is TRBV30 and the J gene is TRBJ2-6; the D segment cannot be called with confidence. The CDR3 corresponds to CAWSVHGTGANVLTF. The nucleotide sequence reads as follows: TGTGCCTGGAGTGTACATGGAACTGGGGCCAACGTCCTGACTTTC.